This T cell receptor (beta chain) was captured by sequencing in a study of shared clonotypes between healthy human individuals. The naive CD8 subset, CD45RO-negative cells positively selected for CCR7, excluded terminally differentiated effector memory CD45RA+ cells. The CDR3 extends over 15 amino acids. The V end was cut by 1 base, the J end by 11 bases, with 20 bases between. Germline CDR1 SEHNR, CDR2 FQNEAQ (reference sequence). TCRdb's copy holds only in-frame clones and misses some; the assay was immunoSEQ multiplex PCR. The data contain about 590,000 clones, over 95% of them singletons. As regards this clone: What it recognizes is unknown.

Study conclusions and caveats: Clonotypes not shared had lower generation probabilities than those common to all four donors.

V gene TRBV7-9 combines with J gene TRBJ2-5; D might be TRBD2 (6 bases). This receptor was obtained from a woman aged 25 to 39 in good health. The sequenced sample consisted of naive CD8+ T cells sorted from blood. CDR3 protein: CASSLGRREAGEQYF. The DNA of the CDR3 is TGTGCCAGCAGCTTAGGTAGGAGGGAAGCTGGGGAGCAGTACTTC.